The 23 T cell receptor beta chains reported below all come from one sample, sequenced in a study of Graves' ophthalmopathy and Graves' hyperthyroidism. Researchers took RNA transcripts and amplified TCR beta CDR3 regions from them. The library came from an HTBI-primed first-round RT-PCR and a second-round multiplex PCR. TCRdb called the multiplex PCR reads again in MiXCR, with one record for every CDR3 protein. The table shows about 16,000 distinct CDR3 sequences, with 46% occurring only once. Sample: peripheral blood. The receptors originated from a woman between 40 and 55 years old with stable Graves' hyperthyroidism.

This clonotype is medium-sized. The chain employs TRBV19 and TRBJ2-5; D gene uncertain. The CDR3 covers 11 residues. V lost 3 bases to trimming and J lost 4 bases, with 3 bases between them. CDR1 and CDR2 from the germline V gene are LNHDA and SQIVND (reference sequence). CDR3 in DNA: TGTGCCAGTAGTATTAGAGAGACCCAGTACTTC. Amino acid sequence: CASSIRETQYF.

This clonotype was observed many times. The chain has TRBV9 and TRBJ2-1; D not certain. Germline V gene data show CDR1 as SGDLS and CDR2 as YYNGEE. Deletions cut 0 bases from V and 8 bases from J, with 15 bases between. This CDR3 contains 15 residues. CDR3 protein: CASSVDTTNVDEQFF. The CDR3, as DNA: TGTGCCAGCAGCGTAGACACCACAAACGTGGATGAGCAGTTCTTC.

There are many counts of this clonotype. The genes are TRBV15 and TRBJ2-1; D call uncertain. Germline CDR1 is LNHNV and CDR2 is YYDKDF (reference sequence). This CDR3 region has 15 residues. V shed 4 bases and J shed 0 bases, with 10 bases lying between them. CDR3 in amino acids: CATSTQLSSYNEQFF. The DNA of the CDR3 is TGTGCCACCAGCACCCAACTTAGCTCCTACAATGAGCAGTTCTTC.

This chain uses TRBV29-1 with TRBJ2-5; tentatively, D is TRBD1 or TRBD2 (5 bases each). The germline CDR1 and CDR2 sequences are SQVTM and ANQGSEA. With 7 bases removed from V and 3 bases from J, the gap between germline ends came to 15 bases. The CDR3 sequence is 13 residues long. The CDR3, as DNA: TGCAGCGCAGACTCCGGGGCCGAAGAGACCCAGTACTTC. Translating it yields CSADSGAEETQYF. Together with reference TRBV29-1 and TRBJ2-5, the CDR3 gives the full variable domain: SAVISQKPSRDICQRGTSLTIQCQVDSQVTMMFWYRQQPGQSLTLIATANQGSEATYESGFVIDKFPISRPNLTFSTLTVSNMSPEDSSIYLCSADSGAEETQYFGPGTRLLVL.

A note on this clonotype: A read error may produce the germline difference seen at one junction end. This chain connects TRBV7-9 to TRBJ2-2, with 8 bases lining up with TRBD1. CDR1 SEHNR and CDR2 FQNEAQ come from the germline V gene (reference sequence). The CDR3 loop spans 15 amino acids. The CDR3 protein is CASSLGAGGTGELLF. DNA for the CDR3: TGTGCCAGCAGCTTAGGGGCAGGGGGCACCGGGGAGCTGCTTTTT.

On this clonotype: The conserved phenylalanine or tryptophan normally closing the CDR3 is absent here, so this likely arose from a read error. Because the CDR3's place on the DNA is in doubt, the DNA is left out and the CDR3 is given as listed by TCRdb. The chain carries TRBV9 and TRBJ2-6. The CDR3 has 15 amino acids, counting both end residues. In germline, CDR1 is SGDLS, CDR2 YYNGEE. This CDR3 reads CASSVDASGANVRTC.

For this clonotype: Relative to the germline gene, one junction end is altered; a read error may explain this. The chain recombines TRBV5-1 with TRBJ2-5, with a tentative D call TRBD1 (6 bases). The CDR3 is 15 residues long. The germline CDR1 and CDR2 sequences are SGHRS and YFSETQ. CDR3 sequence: CGSSLRQEIQETQYF. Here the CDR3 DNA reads TGCGGCAGCAGCTTAAGACAGGAGATTCAAGAGACCCAGTACTTC.

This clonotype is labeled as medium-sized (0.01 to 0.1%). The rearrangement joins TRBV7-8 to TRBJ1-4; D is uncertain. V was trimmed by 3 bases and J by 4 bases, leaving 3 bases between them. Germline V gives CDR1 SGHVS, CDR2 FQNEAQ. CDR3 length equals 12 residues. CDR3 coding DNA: TGTGCCAGCAGCTTGGGTAATGAAAAACTGTTTTTT. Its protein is CASSLGNEKLFF.

CDR3 DNA: TGTGCCAGCACCAAAAGTGGGGGTAGCACTGAAGCTTTCTTT. Its protein product is CASTKSGGSTEAFF. The rearrangement joins TRBV6-2 or TRBV6-3 to TRBJ1-1, with a weak D call TRBD1 (5 bases). The CDR3 is 14 amino acids. Germline lookup yields CDR1 MNHEY and CDR2 SVGEGT. V lost 7 bases and J lost 4, with 16 bases in between.

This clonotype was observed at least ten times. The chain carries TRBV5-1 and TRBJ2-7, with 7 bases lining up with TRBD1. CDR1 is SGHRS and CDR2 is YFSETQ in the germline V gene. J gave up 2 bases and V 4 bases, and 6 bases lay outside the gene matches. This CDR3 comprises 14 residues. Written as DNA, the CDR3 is TGCGCCAGCAGCACATCAACAGGGGCCTACGAGCAGTACTTC. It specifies CASSTSTGAYEQYF.

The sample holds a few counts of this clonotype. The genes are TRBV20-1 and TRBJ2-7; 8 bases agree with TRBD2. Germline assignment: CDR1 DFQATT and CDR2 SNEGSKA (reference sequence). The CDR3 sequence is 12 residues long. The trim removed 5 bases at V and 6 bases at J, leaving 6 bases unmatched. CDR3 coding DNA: TGCAGTGCTCCTGGTCGGGGGGGCGAGCAGTACTTC. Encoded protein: CSAPGRGGEQYF.

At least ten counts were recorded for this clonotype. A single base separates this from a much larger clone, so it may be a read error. CDR3 protein: CASSFTPEREALNEQFF. CDR3 bases: TGTGCCAGCAGCTTCACTCCTGAGCGGGAGGCCCTCAATGAGCAGTTCTTC. This chain uses TRBV7-6 with TRBJ2-1; TRBD2 matches at 9 bases. The CDR3 totals 17 residues. Germline lookup yields CDR1 SGHVS and CDR2 FNYEAQ. J gave up 6 bases and V 3 bases, and 12 bases lay outside the gene matches.

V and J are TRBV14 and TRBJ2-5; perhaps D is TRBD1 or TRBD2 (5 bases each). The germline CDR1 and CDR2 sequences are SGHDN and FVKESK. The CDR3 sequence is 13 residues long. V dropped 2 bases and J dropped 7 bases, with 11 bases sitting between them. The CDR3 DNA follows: TGTGCCAGCAGCCAAAGAGGGACGGGGACCCAGTACTTC. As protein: CASSQRGTGTQYF.

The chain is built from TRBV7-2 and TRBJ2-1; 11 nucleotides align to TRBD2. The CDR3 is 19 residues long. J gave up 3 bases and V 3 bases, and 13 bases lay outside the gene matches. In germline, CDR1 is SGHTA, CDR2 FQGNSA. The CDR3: CASSFSVASGRSDYNEQFF. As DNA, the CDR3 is TGTGCCAGCAGCTTCTCCGTAGCTAGCGGGAGGAGTGACTACAATGAGCAGTTCTTC.

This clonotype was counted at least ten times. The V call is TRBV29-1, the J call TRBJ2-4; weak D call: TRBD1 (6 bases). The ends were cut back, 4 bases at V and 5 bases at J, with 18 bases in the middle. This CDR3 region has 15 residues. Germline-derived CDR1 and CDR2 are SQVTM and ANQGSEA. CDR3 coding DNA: TGCAGCGTTGCCGACTCCCGCTGGACAGAAAACATTCAGTACTTC. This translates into CSVADSRWTENIQYF.

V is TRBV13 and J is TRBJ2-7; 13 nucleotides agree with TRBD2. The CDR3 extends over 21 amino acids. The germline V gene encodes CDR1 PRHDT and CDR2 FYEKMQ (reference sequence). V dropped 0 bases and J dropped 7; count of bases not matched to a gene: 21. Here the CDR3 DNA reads TGTGCCAGCAGCTTAGGCCGTGGTAAACTAGCGGGGGGGCCCCAACGAGAGGAGCAGTACTTC. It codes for CASSLGRGKLAGGPQREEQYF.

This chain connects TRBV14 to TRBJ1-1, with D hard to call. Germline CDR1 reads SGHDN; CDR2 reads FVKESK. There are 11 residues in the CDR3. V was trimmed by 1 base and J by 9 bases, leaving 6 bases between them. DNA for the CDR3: TGTGCCAGCAGCCAAGTGGGGAAAGCTTTCTTT. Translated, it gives CASSQVGKAFF.

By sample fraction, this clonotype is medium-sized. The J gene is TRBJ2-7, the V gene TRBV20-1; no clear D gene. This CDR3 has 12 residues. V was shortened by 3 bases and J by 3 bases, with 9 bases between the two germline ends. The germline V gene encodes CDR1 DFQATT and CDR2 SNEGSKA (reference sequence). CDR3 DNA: TGCAGTGCTAGGTTTGGTGTCTACGAGCAGTACTTC. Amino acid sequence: CSARFGVYEQYF.

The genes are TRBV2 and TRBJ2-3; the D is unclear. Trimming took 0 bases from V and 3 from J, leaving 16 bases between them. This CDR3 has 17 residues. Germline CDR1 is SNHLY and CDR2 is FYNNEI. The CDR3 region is CASSEAPTRLITDTQYF. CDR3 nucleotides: TGTGCCAGCAGTGAAGCACCGACAAGGTTGATAACAGATACGCAGTATTTT. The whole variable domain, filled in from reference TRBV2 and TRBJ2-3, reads EPEVTQTPSHQVTQMGQEVILRCVPISNHLYFYWYRQILGQKVEFLVSFYNNEISEKSEIFDDQFSVERPDGSNFTLKIRSTKLEDSAMYFCASSEAPTRLITDTQYFGPGTRLTVL.

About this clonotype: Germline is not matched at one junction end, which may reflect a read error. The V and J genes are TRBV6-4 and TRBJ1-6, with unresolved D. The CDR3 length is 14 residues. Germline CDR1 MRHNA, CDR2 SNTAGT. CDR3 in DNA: TGTGCCAGCAGTGACGGGCTGGAAAATTCACCCCACCACTTT. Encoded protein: CASSDGLENSPHHF.

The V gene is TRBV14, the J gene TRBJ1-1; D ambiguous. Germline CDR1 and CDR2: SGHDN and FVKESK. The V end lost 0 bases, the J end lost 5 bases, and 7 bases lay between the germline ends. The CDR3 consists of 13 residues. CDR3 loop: CASSQEEGTEAFF. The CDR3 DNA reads TGTGCCAGCAGCCAAGAGGAAGGGACTGAAGCTTTCTTT. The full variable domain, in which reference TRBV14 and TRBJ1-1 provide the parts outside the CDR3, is EAGVTQFPSHSVIEKGQTVTLRCDPISGHDNLYWYRRVMGKEIKFLLHFVKESKQDESGMPNNRFLAERTGGTYSTLKVQPAELEDSGVYFCASSQEEGTEAFFGQGTRLTVV.

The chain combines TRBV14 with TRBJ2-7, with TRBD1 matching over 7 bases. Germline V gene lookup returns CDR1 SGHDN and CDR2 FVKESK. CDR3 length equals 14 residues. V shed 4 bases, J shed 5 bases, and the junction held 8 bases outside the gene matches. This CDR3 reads CASSPGQDVNEQYF. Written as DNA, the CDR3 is TGTGCCAGCAGCCCAGGACAGGATGTCAACGAGCAGTACTTC.

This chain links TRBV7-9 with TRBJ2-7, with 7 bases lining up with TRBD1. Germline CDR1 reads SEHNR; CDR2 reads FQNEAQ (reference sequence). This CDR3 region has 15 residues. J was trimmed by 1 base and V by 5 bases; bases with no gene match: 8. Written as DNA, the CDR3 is TGTGCCAGCAGCCAATGGGACAGCCCATCCTACGAGCAGTACTTC. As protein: CASSQWDSPSYEQYF.